The clone carrying this TCR beta chain was seen a handful of times. Its antigen is not identified. As every portion of the isolated RNA was reverse transcribed, the sequencing read expressed TCRB transcripts. The table came from immunoSEQ multiplex PCR; TCRdb's copy has only in-frame clones and leaves some out. This table has about 620,000 clones, roughly 15% appearing once. Cell sorting via CD45RO/CCR7/CD25/CD127/CD95/CD27 was performed to obtain CD4+ naive, central memory, regulatory and stem cell-like memory cells. Trimming cost V 8 bases and J 8 bases, with 4 bases left between them. Germline lookup yields CDR1 MDHEN and CDR2 SYDVKM. This CDR3 region has 9 residues. These data belong to a study of beta chain features in type 1 diabetes. Overall study results and limits: Sequencing of cDNA might inflate the share of cells that strongly express TCR. More deletions and fewer insertions at VDJ junctions were found in patients with type 1 diabetes. HLA effects on TCRB rearrangement stayed unresolved here.

This rearrangement joins TRBV28 to TRBJ2-1; D unresolved. The sequence came from a man aged 18 to 29 in good health. Sequenced input: naive CD4+ T cells from blood. CDR3: CASGDEQFF. The CDR3 DNA follows: TGTGCCAGCGGAGATGAGCAGTTCTTC.